This T cell receptor beta chain stems from a study of blood T cell repertoires in COVID-19. Study-level information: The United States, Italy and Spain provided the acute and convalescent COVID-19 samples. In each case, the material was cDNA or gDNA derived from T cells, B-cell-depleted T cells, or PBMCs.

This clone is a singleton in its sample. The trim removed 2 bases at V and 0 bases at J, leaving 10 bases unmatched. This CDR3 region has 16 residues. Germline lookup yields CDR1 GTSNPN and CDR2 SVGIG (reference sequence). As processed by the authors: The assay estimated nucleated cells by amplifying reference gene primers. Sequencing used immunoSEQ multiplex PCR; TCRdb keeps in-frame clones, though not all of them. V and J calls and clone size are those listed in that table; D and trimming were worked out from the DNA. The sample has around 220,000 clones, more than 85% seen once. V usage is TRBV30 and J usage is TRBJ2-7; 7 nucleotides match TRBD2. The sample taken for sequencing was peripheral blood. The sequence came from a man aged 40-55 years with active or convalescent COVID-19. For the CDR3, the DNA is TGTGCCTGGAGTAGGGCGCGGCTAGCGGTCTCCTACGAGCAGTACTTC. It is translated as CAWSRARLAVSYEQYF.